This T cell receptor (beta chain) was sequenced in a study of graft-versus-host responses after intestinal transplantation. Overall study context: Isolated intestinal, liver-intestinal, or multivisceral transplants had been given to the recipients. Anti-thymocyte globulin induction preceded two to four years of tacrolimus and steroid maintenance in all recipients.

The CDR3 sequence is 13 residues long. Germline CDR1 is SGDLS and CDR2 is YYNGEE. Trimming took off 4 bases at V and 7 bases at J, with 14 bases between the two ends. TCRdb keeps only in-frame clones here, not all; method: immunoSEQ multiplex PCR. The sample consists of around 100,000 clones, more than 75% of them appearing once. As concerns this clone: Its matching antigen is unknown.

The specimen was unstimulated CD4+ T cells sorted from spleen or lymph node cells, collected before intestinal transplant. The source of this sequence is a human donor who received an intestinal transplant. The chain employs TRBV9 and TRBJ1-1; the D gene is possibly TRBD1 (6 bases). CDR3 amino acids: CASSKGGTSEAFF. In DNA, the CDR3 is TGTGCCAGCAGCAAGGGGGGGACCAGTGAAGCTTTCTTT. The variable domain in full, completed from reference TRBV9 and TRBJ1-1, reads DSGVTQTPKHLITATGQRVTLRCSPRSGDLSVYWYQQSLDQGLQFLIQYYNGEERAKGNILERFSAQQFPDLHSELNLSSLELGDSALYFCASSKGGTSEAFFGQGTRLTVV.